One and the same sample provided the 6 T cell receptor beta chains below, sequenced in a study of monozygotic twins with inflammatory bowel disease. TCRdb re-called the 5' RACE reads, yielding one record per CDR3 amino acid sequence without DNA. This listing includes roughly 200,000 distinct CDR3 sequences. Sequences were obtained from blood. Receptor source: a human donor with ulcerative colitis or Crohn's disease, or a healthy co-twin of an affected twin (not recorded which).

The chain employs TRBV29-1 and TRBJ1-1. Germline assignment: CDR1 SQVTM and CDR2 ANQGSEA. This CDR3 comprises 11 residues. CDR3 sequence: CSVDVSTEAFF.

V is TRBV27 and J is TRBJ2-3. Germline values: CDR1 MNHEY, CDR2 SMNVEV (reference sequence). The CDR3 loop spans 14 amino acids. CDR3 in amino acids: CASSLNSRTDTQYF.

The chain employs TRBV15 and TRBJ1-2; the TRBD1 assignment by TCRdb is unverifiable without DNA. The CDR3 consists of 13 residues. Germline V CDR1 and CDR2: LNHNV, YYDKDF (reference sequence). The CDR3 spells CATSTGQGLGYTF.

The V call is TRBV20-1, the J call TRBJ1-5; there is no DNA to check the TCRdb D call of TRBD1. Per germline, CDR1 DFQATT and CDR2 SNEGSKA (reference sequence). The CDR3 runs to 15 residues. The chain's CDR3 is CSARRPPGANQPQHF.

V gene TRBV12-3 or TRBV12-4 combines with J gene TRBJ2-7; checking the TCRdb D call of TRBD2 is not possible without DNA. The CDR3 spans 14 residues. Here the CDR3 reads CASSLQGGFYEQYF.

The genes are TRBV18 and TRBJ2-7; the TCRdb call, TRBD1, lacks DNA for checking. This CDR3 has 15 residues. Germline V CDR1 and CDR2: KGHSH, LQKENI. This CDR3 is CASSLPGQGLSEQYF.